Below, 32 T cell receptor beta chains from the same sample are listed, as sequenced in a study of blood T cell repertoires in COVID-19. The method was immunoSEQ multiplex PCR; TCRdb's version includes in-frame clones alone and lacks a portion of them. This sample carries 250,000 to 300,000 clones, around 82% of them seen once, and the ten largest clones take roughly 5%. The sequenced sample was peripheral blood. The receptor source for this set is a man older than 75 with acute or convalescent COVID-19.

This chain joins TRBV7-9 and TRBJ2-2, with D possibly being TRBD1 (6 bases). The CDR3 is made up of 15 amino acids. Germline V gene lookup returns CDR1 SEHNR and CDR2 FQNEAQ (reference sequence). Deletions cut 0 bases from V and 5 bases from J, with 10 bases between. Here the CDR3 DNA reads TGTGCCAGCAGCTTAGCGGGGGCAAGGACCGGGGAGCTGTTTTTT. Translation: CASSLAGARTGELFF.

The chain recombines TRBV6-5 with TRBJ1-6, with TRBD1 matching over 7 bases. V lost 8 bases, J lost 8 bases, and 9 bases stayed unmatched. CDR3 length: 14 residues. Germline CDR1 reads MNHEY; CDR2 reads SVGAGI. CDR3 nucleotides: TGTGCCAGCCGAATAGACAGGGTTCATTCACCCCTCCACTTT. Encoded protein: CASRIDRVHSPLHF.

The chain recombines TRBV6-2 or TRBV6-3 with TRBJ1-5, with 9 bases aligning to TRBD1. V was pared by 3 bases and J by 2 bases, with 17 bases of the junction left unmatched. Germline CDR1 is MNHEY and CDR2 is SVGEGT. The CDR3 has 20 amino acids. For the CDR3, the DNA is TGTGCCAGCAGTTATACCGCCGGGACAGGGCCGACGGGCGGCAATCAGCCCCAGCATTTT. Its protein product is CASSYTAGTGPTGGNQPQHF.

V gene TRBV9 combines with J gene TRBJ2-5; D is uncertain. V lost 3 bases to trimming and J lost 1 base, with 13 bases between them. Germline CDR1 is SGDLS and CDR2 is YYNGEE. The CDR3 runs 15 residues. CDR3 residues: CASSASSGVQETQYF. CDR3 coding DNA: TGTGCCAGCAGCGCCTCCTCCGGTGTCCAAGAGACCCAGTACTTC.

CDR3 coding DNA: TGTGCCAGTAGTATCTGGGCGGGGGTGAGCTCCTACAATGAGCAGTTCTTC. Its translation is CASSIWAGVSSYNEQFF. The chain employs TRBV19 and TRBJ2-1; 7 bases match TRBD2. Germline V gene lookup returns CDR1 LNHDA and CDR2 SQIVND (reference sequence). Trimming removed 3 bases from V and 0 bases from J; junction bases left unmatched: 8. CDR3 length: 17 amino acids.

V gene TRBV10-2 combines with J gene TRBJ2-3, with 9 bases fitting TRBD1. V gave up 3 bases and J gave up 7 bases; unmatched junction bases: 8. The CDR3 runs to 15 residues. Germline assignment: CDR1 WSHSY and CDR2 SAAADI. CDR3 in amino acids: CASSDPDRGRNTQYF. As DNA, the CDR3 is TGCGCCAGCAGTGATCCCGACAGGGGGAGGAATACGCAGTATTTT.

The chain combines TRBV5-1 with TRBJ2-7, with D unresolved. Germline V CDR1 and CDR2: SGHRS, YFSETQ. With 4 bases removed from V and 0 bases from J, the gap between germline ends came to 11 bases. There are 14 residues in the CDR3. CDR3 residues: CASSMDRASYEQYF. In DNA, the CDR3 is TGCGCCAGCAGCATGGACCGAGCCTCCTACGAGCAGTACTTC.

The CDR3 bases are TGCGCCAGCAGCTCAATGCAGGGTGACACTGGAAACACCATATATTTT. Translation gives CASSSMQGDTGNTIYF. V is TRBV5-1 and J is TRBJ1-3; possible D gene TRBD1, 5 bases. Germline V gene data show CDR1 as SGHRS and CDR2 as YFSETQ. There are 16 residues in the CDR3. V was cut by 3 bases and J by 2 bases, with 15 bases left in between.

The CDR3 reads CASGSSYEQYF. Here the CDR3 DNA reads TGTGCCAGCGGGAGCTCCTACGAGCAGTACTTC. J is TRBJ2-7 and V is TRBV11-2; possibly TRBD2 for D (5 bases). The ends were cut back, 8 bases at V and 0 bases at J, with 5 bases in the middle. Germline V gene lookup returns CDR1 SGHAT and CDR2 FQNNGV. This CDR3 comprises 11 residues.

The chain uses TRBV28 and TRBJ1-2; D call uncertain. V lost 6 bases to trimming and J lost 0 bases, with 11 bases between them. The CDR3 contains 14 residues. CDR1 is MDHEN and CDR2 is SYDVKM in the germline V gene. The CDR3 coding sequence is TGTGCCAGCAGAGTTGGGCACCCTAACTATGGCTACACCTTC. Encoded protein: CASRVGHPNYGYTF.

This clone was seen a few times. The chain recombines TRBV28 with TRBJ2-1; 8 bases match TRBD1. V lost 7 bases and J lost 6; bases outside the gene matches: 17. This CDR3 is built from 17 residues. The germline gives CDR1 MDHEN, CDR2 SYDVKM. CDR3 coding DNA: TGTGCCAGCACAATGGGGAACAGACAGGGGAGTGGCAATGAGCAGTTCTTC. It codes for CASTMGNRQGSGNEQFF.

The chain employs TRBV11-3 and TRBJ1-6; a possible D gene is TRBD1 (5 bases). The CDR3 totals 15 residues. Germline CDR1 SGHNT, CDR2 YENEEA. V lost 0 bases and J lost 7, with 10 bases in between. CDR3 bases: TGTGCCAGCAGCTTAGACGGCAGGGCGAATTCACCCCTCCACTTT. Amino acid sequence: CASSLDGRANSPLHF.

This chain links TRBV5-1 with TRBJ2-7; TRBD1 matches 7 bases. V shed 0 bases, J shed 3 bases, and the junction held 6 bases outside the gene matches. The CDR3 sequence is 15 residues long. Germline V gene data show CDR1 as SGHRS and CDR2 as YFSETQ. CDR3 coding DNA: TGCGCCAGCAGCTTGGTGTCAGGGGGTAGCTACGAGCAGTACTTC. Translating it yields CASSLVSGGSYEQYF.

The rearrangement links TRBV27 to TRBJ1-5; TRBD1 aligns across 7 bases. Germline values: CDR1 MNHEY, CDR2 SMNVEV (reference sequence). The junction had 9 bases not matched to a gene; V was cut back by 6 bases and J by 1 base. The CDR3 has 16 amino acids. The CDR3 spells CASRDLGQKSNQPQHF. The CDR3 nucleotides are TGTGCCAGCAGAGACTTGGGACAGAAGAGCAATCAGCCCCAGCATTTT.

The V gene is TRBV5-4, the J gene TRBJ2-3; D is possibly TRBD2 (6 bases). CDR1 SGHNT and CDR2 YYREEE come from the germline V gene (reference sequence). The V gene lost 6 bases and the J gene lost 0 bases, with 17 bases spanning the gap. CDR3 length: 16 residues. CDR3 in amino acids: CASNPRGRTSTDTQYF. In nucleotides, the CDR3 is TGTGCCAGCAACCCTCGAGGGAGGACTAGCACAGATACGCAGTATTTT.

J is TRBJ2-3 and V is TRBV2; D remains ambiguous. Germline V gene data show CDR1 as SNHLY and CDR2 as FYNNEI. The length of the CDR3 is 13 residues. With 2 bases removed from V and 3 bases from J, the gap between germline ends came to 6 bases. The DNA of the CDR3 is TGTGCCAGCAGTGAAACGGTGACAGATACGCAGTATTTT. This translates into CASSETVTDTQYF.

The chain uses TRBV19 and TRBJ2-3; 7 nucleotides line up with TRBD2. Trimming at V came to 4 bases and at J to 0 bases, leaving 7 bases not matched to a gene. The CDR3 contains 16 residues. Germline lookup yields CDR1 LNHDA and CDR2 SQIVND (reference sequence). CDR3 sequence (DNA): TGTGCCAGTAGTAGGTCTAGCGGTCCTAGCACAGATACGCAGTATTTT. Translating gives CASSRSSGPSTDTQYF.

The CDR3 loop reads CASSQVFGNIQYF. The CDR3 DNA reads TGTGCCAGCAGCCAAGTTTTCGGTAACATTCAGTACTTC. The chain links TRBV3-1 (or the pseudogene TRBV3-2) to TRBJ2-4; D unclear. V lost 1 base and J lost 7, with 8 bases in between. Looked up from germline, CDR1 is LGHDT and CDR2 is YNNKEL (reference sequence). This CDR3 is 13 amino acids long.

The rearrangement links TRBV3-1 (or the pseudogene TRBV3-2) to TRBJ2-1; TRBD1 aligns across 10 bases. CDR1 and CDR2 from the germline V gene are LGHDT and YNNKEL (reference sequence). Trimming at V came to 4 bases and at J to 10 bases, leaving 7 bases not matched to a gene. The CDR3 is 14 residues long. As DNA, the CDR3 is TGTGCCAGCAGCCCAGGGACAGGGGTAAGCGAGCAGTTCTTC. Translating gives CASSPGTGVSEQFF.

The rearrangement links TRBV10-3 to TRBJ1-2, with 9 nucleotides matching TRBD1. This CDR3 has 14 residues. V shed 10 bases, J shed 2 bases, and the junction held 8 bases outside the gene matches. Germline-derived CDR1 and CDR2 are ENHRY and SYGVKD. CDR3 DNA: TGTGCCAGCTTGAATGGACAGGGGAACTATGGCTACACCTTC. This encodes CASLNGQGNYGYTF.

V and J are TRBV21-1 and TRBJ2-1; no DNA check was done on the table's D call, TRBD2. TRBV21-1 is designated a pseudogene. There are 17 residues in the CDR3. In DNA form, the CDR3 reads TGTGCCAGCAGCCTGGGACTAGCGGGCTGTTCCTACAATGAGCAGTTCTTC. Residues: CASSLGLAGCSYNEQFF.

The V and J genes are TRBV5-1 and TRBJ2-7; the D gene is possibly TRBD2 (5 bases). The CDR3 covers 14 residues. Trimming removed 0 bases from V and 2 bases from J, with 9 bases in between. The V gene's germline CDR1 is SGHRS and CDR2 YFSETQ. CDR3 amino acids: CASSLELGPYEQYF. DNA for the CDR3: TGCGCCAGCAGCTTGGAACTAGGTCCCTACGAGCAGTACTTC.

This chain uses TRBV5-1 with TRBJ2-2; D is possibly TRBD1 (5 bases). CDR1 is SGHRS, CDR2 YFSETQ, per germline. The V and J ends lost 7 bases and 3 bases respectively, with 7 bases between them. This CDR3 comprises 12 residues. CDR3 region: CASVRDTGELFF. As DNA, the CDR3 is TGCGCCAGCGTCAGGGACACCGGGGAGCTGTTTTTT.

The V and J genes are TRBV11-3 and TRBJ2-7; weak D call: TRBD1 (5 bases). This CDR3 region has 11 residues. V shed 5 bases and J shed 3 bases, with 5 bases lying between them. Germline lookup yields CDR1 SGHNT and CDR2 YENEEA. Written as DNA, the CDR3 is TGTGCCAGCAGCACAGGCTACGAGCAGTACTTC. Its protein is CASSTGYEQYF.

This sequence joins TRBV6-5 and TRBJ2-7; 10 bases align to TRBD1. The CDR3 totals 15 residues. Germline CDR1 reads MNHEY; CDR2 reads SVGAGI. The V and J ends lost 0 bases and 5 bases, in that order; junction bases with no gene match: 4. This CDR3 reads CASSYSGQGKNEQYF. The CDR3 coding sequence is TGTGCCAGCAGTTACTCGGGACAGGGGAAGAACGAGCAGTACTTC.

The rearrangement links TRBV19 to TRBJ2-3; a weak D match, TRBD2 (7 bases). The V end lost 6 bases, the J end lost 2 bases, and 12 bases lay between the germline ends. This CDR3 is built from 14 residues. Germline CDR1 is LNHDA and CDR2 is SQIVND (reference sequence). The CDR3: CASSMGGHTDTQYF. CDR3 DNA: TGTGCCAGTAGCATGGGGGGGCACACAGATACGCAGTATTTT.

This clone was detected many times. This rearrangement joins TRBV5-1 to TRBJ1-1; the D is unclear. The V and J ends lost 9 bases and 2 bases respectively, with 20 bases between them. Germline values: CDR1 SGHRS, CDR2 YFSETQ. The CDR3 runs to 15 residues. The CDR3 coding sequence is TGCGCCACCACGGTTTCTCTGTCAGGTAACACTGAAGCTTTCTTT. Amino acid sequence: CATTVSLSGNTEAFF.

This chain uses TRBV18 with TRBJ2-4; TRBD1 matches at 9 bases. J gave up 7 bases and V 4 bases, and 11 bases lay outside the gene matches. The germline V gene has CDR1 KGHSH and CDR2 LQKENI. There are 16 residues in the CDR3. CDR3 in amino acids: CASSQTGGLLRNIQYF. Here the CDR3 DNA reads TGTGCCAGCTCACAGACAGGGGGTTTGTTAAGGAACATTCAGTACTTC.

The chain combines TRBV27 with TRBJ2-7; the D gene is possibly TRBD2 (6 bases). The CDR3 spans 15 residues. V was trimmed by 5 bases and J by 3 bases, leaving 17 bases between them. Germline V gene lookup returns CDR1 MNHEY and CDR2 SMNVEV (reference sequence). The CDR3 reads CASSRETRGIYEQYF. The CDR3 region has the DNA TGTGCCAGCAGTCGGGAGACACGAGGGATCTACGAGCAGTACTTC.

The rearrangement links TRBV4-2 to TRBJ2-3; 7 positions match TRBD2. There are 15 residues in the CDR3. Trimming took 4 bases from V and 1 from J; bases not matched to a gene: 5. CDR1 is LGHNA and CDR2 is YNFKEQ in the germline V gene. CDR3 in amino acids: CASSPLAGGTDTQYF. In nucleotides, the CDR3 is TGTGCCAGCAGCCCCTTGGCGGGGGGCACAGATACGCAGTATTTT.

The gene calls are TRBV7-2 and TRBJ2-7; unclear D gene. V dropped 5 bases and J dropped 5 bases, with 13 bases sitting between them. The CDR3 extends over 13 amino acids. The V gene's germline CDR1 is SGHTA and CDR2 FQGNSA. The CDR3 sequence: CASSTRAVHEQYF. CDR3 in DNA: TGTGCCAGCAGCACCCGTGCAGTCCACGAGCAGTACTTC.

CDR3 nucleotides: TGCGCCAGCAGCTTGGGACAGTCCGTTAGTGAAAAACTGTTTTTT. Its protein is CASSLGQSVSEKLFF. The chain is built from TRBV5-1 and TRBJ1-4; D is possibly TRBD1 (5 bases). From germline, CDR1 is SGHRS and CDR2 YFSETQ. The CDR3 extends over 15 amino acids. Between the trimmed V and J ends, which lost 0 bases and 7 bases, there was a span of 13 bases.